This T cell receptor beta chain was captured by sequencing in a study of T-cell reconstitution after alpha-beta-depleted transplantation in children. Study observations and caveats: Several hundred rapidly expanded clones from non-depleted graft cells reportedly supplied alpha-beta T cells about two months post-transplant.

This clonotype was counted ten times or more. What it binds is not known. A TCRbeta library incorporating unique molecular identifiers was prepared. In TCRdb, the PCR reads were re-called with MiXCR into one record per CDR3 protein. The table records around 300,000 distinct CDR3 sequences, about 9.5% of them present only once. The specimen was PBMCs, collected before TCRalphabeta/CD19-depleted stem cell transplant. This receptor was obtained from a boy under three years old with acute myeloid leukemia, due to receive a stem cell transplant.

This chain's CDR3 is CASSIDSRGTGELFF. The DNA for the CDR3 is TGTGCCAGCAGCATCGACAGCCGGGGCACCGGGGAGCTGTTTTTT. This chain links TRBV9 with TRBJ2-2; D is perhaps TRBD1 or TRBD2 (5 bases each). Germline V gene sequence: CDR1 SGDLS, CDR2 YYNGEE. The CDR3 has 15 amino acids. V lost 4 bases and J lost 4, with 14 bases in between.